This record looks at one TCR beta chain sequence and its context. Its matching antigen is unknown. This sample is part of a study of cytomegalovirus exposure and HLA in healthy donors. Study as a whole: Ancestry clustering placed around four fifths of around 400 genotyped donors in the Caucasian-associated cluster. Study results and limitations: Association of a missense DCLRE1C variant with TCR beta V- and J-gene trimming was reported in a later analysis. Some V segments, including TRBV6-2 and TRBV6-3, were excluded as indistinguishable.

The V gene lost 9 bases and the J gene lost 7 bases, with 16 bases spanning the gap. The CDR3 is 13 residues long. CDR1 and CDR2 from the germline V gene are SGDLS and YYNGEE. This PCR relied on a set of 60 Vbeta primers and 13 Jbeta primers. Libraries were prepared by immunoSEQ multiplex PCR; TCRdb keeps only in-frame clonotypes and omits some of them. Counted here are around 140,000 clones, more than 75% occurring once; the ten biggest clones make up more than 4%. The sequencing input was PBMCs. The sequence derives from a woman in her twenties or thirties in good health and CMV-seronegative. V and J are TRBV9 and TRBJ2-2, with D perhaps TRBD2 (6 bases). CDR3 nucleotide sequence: TGTGCCACCGCGGAGGGCGCCAACGGGGAGCTGTTTTTT. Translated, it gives CATAEGANGELFF.